These 24 T cell receptor beta chains were all obtained from the same sample, sequenced in a study of blood T cells in healthy people across ages. A second PCR of 7 to 11 cycles used a sample-barcoded 5' primer and a J-beta primer mix. MiXCR, applied by TCRdb to the 5' RACE reads, yields one record per CDR3 protein. The sample shows nearly 800,000 distinct CDR3 sequences, around 50% of them seen only once. Sequences were obtained from blood. The source of these receptors is a man aged 35-49 years in good health.

This clonotype has a handful of counts. This chain connects TRBV9 to TRBJ2-5; the D gene could be TRBD1 or TRBD2 (6 bases each). CDR3 length: 15 amino acids. Germline V lookup: CDR1 SGDLS, CDR2 YYNGEE. Deletions cut 3 bases from V and 3 bases from J, with 15 bases between. CDR3 region: CASSAQGRREETQYF. For the CDR3, the DNA is TGTGCCAGCAGCGCCCAGGGGAGGCGGGAAGAGACCCAGTACTTC.

J is TRBJ2-1 and V is TRBV20-1; 7 nucleotides line up with TRBD1. J lost 8 bases, V lost 6 bases, and 7 bases had no gene match. Germline assignment: CDR1 DFQATT and CDR2 SNEGSKA (reference sequence). The CDR3 spans 12 residues. The CDR3 protein is CSAADRVDEQFF. CDR3 DNA: TGCAGTGCCGCTGACAGGGTCGATGAGCAGTTCTTC.

This clonotype has more than one count but fewer than ten. J is TRBJ2-4 and V is TRBV12-3 or TRBV12-4; D tentatively reads TRBD1 or TRBD2 (5 bases each). The CDR3 contains 13 residues. Trimming took 3 bases from V and 14 from J, leaving 17 bases between them. As DNA, the CDR3 is TGTGCCAGCAGTTTGACGGGGTTAGGGGTCAAGTACTTC. It codes for CASSLTGLGVKYF.

The V call is TRBV20-1, the J call TRBJ2-1; D perhaps matches TRBD1 (8 bases). CDR1 is DFQATT and CDR2 is SNEGSKA in the germline V gene (reference sequence). The CDR3 length is 16 residues. Trimming removed 5 bases from V and 13 bases from J, with 30 bases in between. The CDR3 DNA reads as TGCAGTGCTTCCCCCCCGGGACAGGCGGGACGGGGGGCCCAGTTCTTC. Translating gives CSASPPGQAGRGAQFF.

The V gene is TRBV25-1, the J gene TRBJ1-2; possible D gene TRBD1, 5 bases. The V gene lost 5 bases and the J gene lost 5 bases, with 18 bases spanning the gap. The germline V gene encodes CDR1 MGHDK and CDR2 SYGVNS. The CDR3 length is 15 residues. In nucleotides, the CDR3 is TGTGCCAGCAGTCGACGGGGAGGGGCCCTGTATGGCTACACCTTC. Its protein is CASSRRGGALYGYTF.

This clonotype showed up just a few times. The chain joins TRBV9 to TRBJ2-3; the D gene is possibly TRBD1 (6 bases). This CDR3 contains 13 residues. Looked up from germline, CDR1 is SGDLS and CDR2 is YYNGEE. V was clipped by 7 bases and J by 2 bases, with 11 bases between them. DNA for the CDR3: TGTGCCAGCGCGGACAGAAACACAGATACGCAGTATTTT. It yields the protein CASADRNTDTQYF.

This clonotype has just a few counts. J is TRBJ2-3 and V is TRBV7-6; 10 bases are shared with TRBD2. Looked up from germline, CDR1 is SGHVS and CDR2 is FNYEAQ. V dropped 5 bases and J dropped 1; count of bases not matched to a gene: 6. The CDR3 totals 16 residues. The CDR3 is CASSASGRAGTDTQYF. In DNA, the CDR3 is TGTGCCAGCAGCGCAAGCGGGAGGGCCGGCACAGATACGCAGTATTTT.

This chain links TRBV20-1 with TRBJ2-3; unclear D gene. V was trimmed by 6 bases and J by 4 bases, leaving 14 bases between them. The CDR3 contains 13 residues. The germline CDR1 and CDR2 sequences are DFQATT and SNEGSKA (reference sequence). The CDR3 nucleotides are TGCAGTGCGGATCAGATTAGGGCAGATACGCAGTATTTT. Translated: CSADQIRADTQYF.

A few counts support this clonotype. This chain links TRBV2 with TRBJ2-1, with 10 bases lining up with TRBD2. This CDR3 has 19 amino acids. Germline values: CDR1 SNHLY, CDR2 FYNNEI. With V trimmed by 3 bases and J by 1 base, 12 bases remained unmatched. The CDR3 coding sequence is TGTGCCAGCAGTGATATCGGACTAGCGGATGATGTTTCCTACAATGAGCAGTTCTTC. Protein sequence: CASSDIGLADDVSYNEQFF. The full variable domain, with the rest looked up from reference TRBV2 and TRBJ2-1, is EPEVTQTPSHQVTQMGQEVILRCVPISNHLYFYWYRQILGQKVEFLVSFYNNEISEKSEIFDDQFSVERPDGSNFTLKIRSTKLEDSAMYFCASSDIGLADDVSYNEQFFGPGTRLTVL.

This clonotype was picked up a small number of times. CDR3 nucleotides: TGCGCCAGCAGCCAATTCCTTAGCGGGAACGAGCAGTACTTC. It encodes CASSQFLSGNEQYF. The chain uses TRBV4-3 and TRBJ2-7; TRBD2 matches 8 bases. This CDR3 is built from 14 residues. After removal of 2 bases from V and 5 bases from J, the junction contained 5 bases not matched to a gene. Germline values: CDR1 LGHNA, CDR2 YSLEER.

In the case of this clonotype: At one end, the junction sequence differs from germline, possibly due to a read error. CDR3 bases: TGTGCCAGCAGCCAAGAAGGGGGGAGGGCCATAAACATTCAGTACTTC. This translates into CASSQEGGRAINIQYF. This chain links TRBV3-1 with TRBJ2-4, with D tentatively TRBD2 (7 bases). This CDR3 comprises 16 residues. CDR1 and CDR2 (germline): LGHDT, YNNKEL (reference sequence).

V is TRBV10-3 and J is TRBJ2-3; D remains unclear. Between the trimmed V and J ends, which lost 0 bases and 1 base, there was a span of 5 bases. The germline V gene has CDR1 ENHRY and CDR2 SYGVKD. There are 14 residues in the CDR3. The CDR3 nucleotides are TGTGCCATCAGTGAGTCTCGGGGCACAGATACGCAGTATTTT. This codes for CAISESRGTDTQYF.

The CDR3 region has the DNA TGTGCCAGCAGCCCTCTTAGGGGGAATGAGCAGTTCTTC. It specifies CASSPLRGNEQFF. V usage is TRBV7-3 and J usage is TRBJ2-1, with D maybe TRBD1 (6 bases). CDR3 length: 13 residues. Trimming removed 5 bases from V and 7 bases from J, with 12 bases in between. The germline V gene has CDR1 SGHTA and CDR2 FQGTGA.

This clonotype has more than one count but fewer than ten. The rearrangement uses TRBV20-1 and TRBJ2-1; D unclear. The CDR3 runs 15 residues. V lost 0 bases and J lost 3, with 12 bases in between. Germline V gives CDR1 DFQATT, CDR2 SNEGSKA (reference sequence). The CDR3 DNA reads TGCAGTGCTAGAGACCCTAGGAATATCTACAATGAGCAGTTCTTC. The encoded protein is CSARDPRNIYNEQFF.

V usage is TRBV20-1 and J usage is TRBJ2-1; perhaps TRBD2 as D (7 bases). V lost 6 bases to trimming and J lost 8 bases, with 26 bases between them. CDR1 and CDR2 (germline): DFQATT, SNEGSKA (reference sequence). The CDR3 is 16 residues long. The CDR3 DNA follows: TGCAGTGCCCAAAGGGGGGGGACCGTCAACACCGATGAGCAGTTCTTC. Translating gives CSAQRGGTVNTDEQFF.

This clonotype turned up a few times. The chain employs TRBV9 and TRBJ2-5; 12 bases map to TRBD2. The germline gives CDR1 SGDLS, CDR2 YYNGEE. This CDR3 has 17 amino acids. The V segment lost 1 base and the J segment 4 bases; nucleotides outside the gene matches: 8. The CDR3 region is CASSVSSTSGRGETQYF. In DNA form, the CDR3 reads TGTGCCAGCAGCGTATCCTCGACTAGCGGGAGAGGAGAGACCCAGTACTTC.

The chain recombines TRBV25-1 with TRBJ1-2, with 8 bases fitting TRBD1. CDR3 length equals 15 residues. The trim removed 0 bases at V and 5 bases at J, leaving 5 bases unmatched. The germline CDR1 and CDR2 sequences are MGHDK and SYGVNS. As DNA, the CDR3 is TGTGCCAGCAGTGAATACAGGGGACAGGCTTATGGCTACACCTTC. It specifies CASSEYRGQAYGYTF.

This clonotype was detected only a few times. The gene calls are TRBV9 and TRBJ2-7; 7 bases are shared with TRBD2. CDR3 length equals 14 residues. Trimming at V came to 3 bases and at J to 3 bases, leaving 6 bases not matched to a gene. Germline CDR1 is SGDLS and CDR2 is YYNGEE. Here the CDR3 DNA reads TGTGCCAGCAGCGCCGGGACTACTAGCTACGAGCAGTACTTC. Protein product: CASSAGTTSYEQYF.

V and J are TRBV29-1 and TRBJ2-1; no definite D call. This CDR3 contains 13 residues. V lost 4 bases to trimming and J lost 4 bases, with 11 bases between them. The germline V gene has CDR1 SQVTM and CDR2 ANQGSEA. CDR3 sequence (DNA): TGCAGCGTTGCGGGTAGAGCTTACAATGAGCAGTTCTTC. As protein: CSVAGRAYNEQFF.

The chain employs TRBV7-9 and TRBJ2-3; 8 bases fit TRBD2. CDR3 length equals 19 residues. CDR1 and CDR2 (germline): SEHNR, FQNEAQ (reference sequence). The V gene end was trimmed by 5 bases and the J gene end by 1 base; junction bases not matched to a gene: 17. The CDR3 loop is CASSPIAGTPVSGTDTQYF. In nucleotides, the CDR3 is TGTGCCAGCAGCCCCATAGCGGGGACCCCCGTTTCGGGCACAGATACGCAGTATTTT.

V gene TRBV6-5 combines with J gene TRBJ1-1, with D possibly matching TRBD1 (6 bases). Trimming took off 11 bases at V and 5 bases at J, with 15 bases between the two ends. The CDR3 runs to 12 residues. In germline, CDR1 is MNHEY, CDR2 SVGAGI. DNA for the CDR3: TGTGCCGTTTTAGGAGGGGGGACTGAAGCTTTCTTT. This encodes CAVLGGGTEAFF.

V is TRBV11-2 and J is TRBJ2-5; 9 nucleotides line up with TRBD2. In germline, CDR1 is SGHAT, CDR2 FQNNGV. After removal of 1 base from V and 4 bases from J, the junction contained 10 bases not matched to a gene. The CDR3 covers 17 residues. The chain's CDR3 is CASSLVGRAREGETQYF. DNA for the CDR3: TGTGCCAGCAGCTTAGTAGGTCGCGCGCGGGAGGGAGAGACCCAGTACTTC.

V gene TRBV7-9 combines with J gene TRBJ1-6; 9 bases agree with TRBD1. V lost 5 bases, J lost 9 bases, and 8 bases stayed unmatched. Germline V CDR1 and CDR2: SEHNR, FQNEAQ (reference sequence). The CDR3 length is 15 residues. For the CDR3, the DNA is TGTGCCAGCAGCGTTCCGGGACAGGGAGTTTCACCCCTCCACTTT. This encodes CASSVPGQGVSPLHF. Using reference TRBV7-9 and TRBJ1-6 for the parts outside the CDR3, the full variable domain is DTGVSQNPRHKITKRGQNVTFRCDPISEHNRLYWYRQTLGQGPEFLTYFQNEAQLEKSRLLSDRFSAERPKGSFSTLEIQRTEQGDSAMYLCASSVPGQGVSPLHFGNGTRLTVT.

J is TRBJ2-1 and V is TRBV11-1, with 9 bases fitting TRBD2. The CDR3 length is 15 residues. Germline trimming cut 5 bases from V and 8 bases from J; bases unmatched to any gene: 10. Per germline, CDR1 SGHAT and CDR2 FQDESV (reference sequence). CDR3 in amino acids: CASSLGTSTSDEQFF. The CDR3 DNA reads TGTGCCAGCAGCCTGGGGACTAGCACCTCCGATGAGCAGTTCTTC.